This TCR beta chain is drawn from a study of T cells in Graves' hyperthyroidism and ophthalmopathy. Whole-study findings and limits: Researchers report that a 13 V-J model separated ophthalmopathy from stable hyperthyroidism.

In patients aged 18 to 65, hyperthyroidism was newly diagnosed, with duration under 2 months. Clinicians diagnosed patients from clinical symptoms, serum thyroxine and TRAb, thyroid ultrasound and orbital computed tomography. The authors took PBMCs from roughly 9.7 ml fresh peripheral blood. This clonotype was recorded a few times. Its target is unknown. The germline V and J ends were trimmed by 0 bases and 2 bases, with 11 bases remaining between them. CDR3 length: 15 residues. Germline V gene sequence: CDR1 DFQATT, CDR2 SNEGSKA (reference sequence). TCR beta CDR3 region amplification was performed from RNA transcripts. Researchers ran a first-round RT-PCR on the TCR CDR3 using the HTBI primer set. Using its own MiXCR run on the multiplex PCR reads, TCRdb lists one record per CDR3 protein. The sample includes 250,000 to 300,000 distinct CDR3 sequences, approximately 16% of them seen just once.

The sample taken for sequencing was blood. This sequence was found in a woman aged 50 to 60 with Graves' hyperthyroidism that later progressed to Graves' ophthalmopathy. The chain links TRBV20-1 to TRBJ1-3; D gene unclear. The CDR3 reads CSARDRRRAGNTIYF. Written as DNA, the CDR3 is TGCAGTGCTAGAGATCGAAGGAGGGCTGGAAACACCATATATTTT.